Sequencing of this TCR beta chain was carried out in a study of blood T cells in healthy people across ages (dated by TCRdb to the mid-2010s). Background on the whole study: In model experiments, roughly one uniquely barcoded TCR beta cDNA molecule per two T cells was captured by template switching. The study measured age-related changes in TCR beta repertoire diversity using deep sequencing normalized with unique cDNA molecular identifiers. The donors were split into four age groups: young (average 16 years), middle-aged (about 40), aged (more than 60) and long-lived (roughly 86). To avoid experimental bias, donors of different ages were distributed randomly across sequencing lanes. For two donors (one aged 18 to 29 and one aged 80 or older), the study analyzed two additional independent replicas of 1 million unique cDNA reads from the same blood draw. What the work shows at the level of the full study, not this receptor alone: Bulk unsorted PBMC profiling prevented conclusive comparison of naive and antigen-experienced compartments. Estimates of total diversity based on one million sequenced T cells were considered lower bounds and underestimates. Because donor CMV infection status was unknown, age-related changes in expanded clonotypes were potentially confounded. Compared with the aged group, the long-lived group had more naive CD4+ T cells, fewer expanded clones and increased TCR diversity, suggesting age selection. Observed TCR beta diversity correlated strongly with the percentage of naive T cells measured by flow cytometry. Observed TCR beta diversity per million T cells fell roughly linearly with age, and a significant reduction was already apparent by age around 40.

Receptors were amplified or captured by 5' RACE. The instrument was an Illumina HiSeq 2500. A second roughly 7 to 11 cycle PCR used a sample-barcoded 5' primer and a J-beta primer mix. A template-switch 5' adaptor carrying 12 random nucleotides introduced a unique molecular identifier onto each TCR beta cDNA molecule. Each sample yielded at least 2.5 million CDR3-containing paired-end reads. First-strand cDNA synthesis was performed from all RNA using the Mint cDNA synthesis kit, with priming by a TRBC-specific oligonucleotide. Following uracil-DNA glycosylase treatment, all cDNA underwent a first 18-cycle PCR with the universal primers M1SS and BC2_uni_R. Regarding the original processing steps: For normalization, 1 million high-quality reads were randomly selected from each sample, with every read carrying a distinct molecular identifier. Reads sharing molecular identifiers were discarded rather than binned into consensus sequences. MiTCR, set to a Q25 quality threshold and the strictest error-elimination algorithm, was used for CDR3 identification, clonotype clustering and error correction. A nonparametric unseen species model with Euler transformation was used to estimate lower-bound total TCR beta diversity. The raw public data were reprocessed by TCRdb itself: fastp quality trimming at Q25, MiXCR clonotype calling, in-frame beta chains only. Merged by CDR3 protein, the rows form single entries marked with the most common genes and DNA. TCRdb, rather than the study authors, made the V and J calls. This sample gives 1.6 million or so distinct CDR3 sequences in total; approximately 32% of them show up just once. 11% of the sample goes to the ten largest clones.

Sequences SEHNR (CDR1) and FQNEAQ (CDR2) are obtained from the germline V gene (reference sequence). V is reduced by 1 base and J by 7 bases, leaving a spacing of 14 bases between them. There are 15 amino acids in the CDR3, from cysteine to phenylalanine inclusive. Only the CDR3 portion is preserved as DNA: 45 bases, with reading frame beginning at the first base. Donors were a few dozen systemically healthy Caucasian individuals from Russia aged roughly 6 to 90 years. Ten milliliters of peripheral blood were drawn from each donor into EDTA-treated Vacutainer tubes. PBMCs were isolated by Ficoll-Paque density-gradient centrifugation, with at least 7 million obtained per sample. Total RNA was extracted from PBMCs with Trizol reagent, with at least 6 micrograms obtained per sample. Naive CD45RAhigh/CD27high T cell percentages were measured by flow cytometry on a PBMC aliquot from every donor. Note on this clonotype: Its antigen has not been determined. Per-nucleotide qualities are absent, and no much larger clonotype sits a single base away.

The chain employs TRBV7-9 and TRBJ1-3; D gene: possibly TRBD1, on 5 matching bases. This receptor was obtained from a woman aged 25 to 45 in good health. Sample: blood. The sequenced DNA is TGTGCCAGCAGCTTAGTACGGCCGAAGGGGAACACCATATATTTT. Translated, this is CASSLVRPKGNTIYF. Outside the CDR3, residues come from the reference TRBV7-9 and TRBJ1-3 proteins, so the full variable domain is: DTGVSQNPRHKITKRGQNVTFRCDPISEHNRLYWYRQTLGQGPEFLTYFQNEAQLEKSRLLSDRFSAERPKGSFSTLEIQRTEQGDSAMYLCASSLVRPKGNTIYFGEGSWLTVV.